Below are 14 T cell receptor beta chains sequenced from a single sample in a study of STAT5B mutations in CD4+ large granular lymphocyte leukemia. Repertoires were generated with immunoSEQ multiplex PCR, while TCRdb's copy carries only in-frame clones and drops some. Of tens of thousands of clones listed, around 85% were seen once; the top ten hold 4.4%. The specimen was CD4+ T cells from blood buffy coats. These receptors all come from a human donor in good health.

The CDR3 protein is CASSPVAGGYNEQFF. CDR3 DNA sequence: TGTGCCAGCAGTCCTGTGGCAGGGGGCTACAATGAGCAGTTCTTC. The chain recombines TRBV6-4 with TRBJ2-1; 7 bases line up with TRBD1. V shed 5 bases and J 3 bases; nucleotides not matched to a gene: 7. Germline CDR1 reads MRHNA; CDR2 reads SNTAGT. The CDR3 loop spans 15 amino acids.

V usage is TRBV6-1 and J usage is TRBJ2-3, with 12 bases lining up with TRBD2. This CDR3 contains 15 residues. CDR1 and CDR2 from the germline V gene are MNHNS and SASEGT. V was pared by 2 bases and J by 4 bases, with 1 base of the junction left unmatched. CDR3: CASSELAGGPDTQYF. The DNA for the CDR3 is TGTGCCAGCAGTGAACTAGCGGGAGGGCCAGATACGCAGTATTTT.

This clone occurred once. This rearrangement joins TRBV9 to TRBJ1-1; D remains unclear. Germline loops: CDR1 SGDLS, CDR2 YYNGEE. V was cut by 4 bases and J by 6 bases, with 7 bases left in between. The CDR3 covers 11 residues. In DNA form, the CDR3 reads TGTGCCAGCAGCCTCCGGGCTGAAGCTTTCTTT. Its translation: CASSLRAEAFF. Drawing the rest from reference TRBV9 and TRBJ1-1, the complete variable domain is DSGVTQTPKHLITATGQRVTLRCSPRSGDLSVYWYQQSLDQGLQFLIQYYNGEERAKGNILERFSAQQFPDLHSELNLSSLELGDSALYFCASSLRAEAFFGQGTRLTVV.

The V and J genes are TRBV2 and TRBJ1-1, with 8 positions matching TRBD1. The CDR3 spans 14 residues. V lost 6 bases, J lost 0 bases, and 3 bases stayed unmatched. Germline-derived CDR1 and CDR2 are SNHLY and FYNNEI. CDR3 in DNA: TGTGCCAGCAGGGACAGGGCCCTGAACACTGAAGCTTTCTTT. This encodes CASRDRALNTEAFF.

The CDR3 loop is CASSLAIGLAGGDNEQFF. The CDR3 region has the DNA TGTGCCAGCAGCTTAGCTATAGGACTAGCGGGAGGAGACAATGAGCAGTTCTTC. The J gene is TRBJ2-1, the V gene TRBV7-9, with 14 bases fitting TRBD2. CDR1 and CDR2 from the germline V gene are SEHNR and FQNEAQ (reference sequence). This CDR3 is built from 18 residues. The ends lost 0 bases at V and 5 bases at J; junction bases unmatched: 6.

The chain joins TRBV6-1 to TRBJ1-5; D remains ambiguous. Trimming took off 4 bases at V and 4 bases at J, with 2 bases between the two ends. CDR1 is MNHNS and CDR2 is SASEGT in the germline V gene. This CDR3 is built from 11 residues. Here the CDR3 DNA reads TGTGCCAGCAGTGGGAATCAGCCCCAGCATTTT. Its translation is CASSGNQPQHF.

V gene TRBV7-9 combines with J gene TRBJ2-1; 13 bases align to TRBD2. The V gene's germline CDR1 is SEHNR and CDR2 FQNEAQ (reference sequence). Unmatched junction bases numbered 14, after V lost 4 bases and J lost 8 bases. The CDR3 extends over 18 amino acids. The DNA of the CDR3 is TGTGCCAGCAGCTCGGGACCGGGACTAGCGGGGACCAACGATGAGCAGTTCTTC. Residues: CASSSGPGLAGTNDEQFF.

The genes are TRBV2 and TRBJ2-2; D is possibly TRBD2 (6 bases). Trimming pared 8 bases from V and 1 base from J, leaving 14 bases between. Germline V CDR1 and CDR2: SNHLY, FYNNEI. The CDR3 has 15 amino acids. The CDR3 nucleotides are TGTGCCAGCCTTTTAGGTAGCGGGAACACCGGGGAGCTGTTTTTT. Its protein product is CASLLGSGNTGELFF.

The chain couples TRBV4-3 to TRBJ2-2; the match to TRBD1 covers 8 bases. Germline values: CDR1 LGHNA, CDR2 YSLEER. CDR3 size: 15 residues. The ends lost 4 bases at V and 1 base at J; junction bases unmatched: 2. The CDR3 protein is CASSPGTGNTGELFF. CDR3 coding DNA: TGCGCCAGCAGCCCCGGGACAGGGAACACCGGGGAGCTGTTTTTT.

V is TRBV7-2 and J is TRBJ2-3; no clear D gene. Trimming shortened V by 4 bases and J by 2 bases, and 13 bases separated the two germline ends. This CDR3 is 15 amino acids long. Germline values: CDR1 SGHTA, CDR2 FQGNSA. CDR3 nucleotide sequence: TGTGCCAGCAGCTCTTGGACGGGCTCCACAGATACGCAGTATTTT. This sequence encodes CASSSWTGSTDTQYF.

The J gene is TRBJ2-1, the V gene TRBV19, with a weak D call TRBD2 (6 bases). The CDR3 is 13 residues long. Per germline, CDR1 LNHDA and CDR2 SQIVND (reference sequence). Trimming took 3 bases from V and 8 from J, leaving 11 bases between them. In nucleotides, the CDR3 is TGTGCCAGTAGTATGTCCGGGGGTGATGAGCAGTTCTTC. It specifies CASSMSGGDEQFF.

The rearrangement joins TRBV18 to TRBJ1-5; 7 bases fit TRBD1. The V and J ends lost 8 bases and 0 bases, in that order; junction bases with no gene match: 1. This CDR3 spans 13 amino acids. The V gene's germline CDR1 is KGHSH and CDR2 LQKENI. CDR3 sequence reads: CASGDSSNQPQHF. For the CDR3, the DNA is TGTGCCAGCGGGGACAGTAGCAATCAGCCCCAGCATTTT.

The J gene is TRBJ2-7, the V gene TRBV7-9; D may be TRBD2 (6 bases). CDR1 is SEHNR and CDR2 is FQNEAQ in the germline V gene (reference sequence). The CDR3 is 14 amino acids. V gave up 1 base and J gave up 1 base, with 8 bases separating them. The CDR3 sequence: CASSLDGGSYEQYF. The CDR3 DNA reads TGTGCCAGCAGCTTAGATGGAGGGTCCTACGAGCAGTACTTC.

This CDR3 is CASSLSGTGAQYF. The CDR3 DNA sequence: TGTGCCAGCAGTTTATCGGGGACAGGGGCACAGTATTTT. The V call is TRBV28, the J call TRBJ2-3; TRBD1 matches 10 bases. From germline, CDR1 is MDHEN and CDR2 SYDVKM. V was pared by 1 base and J by 12 bases, with 4 bases of the junction left unmatched. The CDR3 has 13 residues.